A selection of T cell receptor beta chains follows, all from one sample in a study of radiotherapy plus CTLA-4 blockade in lung cancer. Measured with immunoSEQ multiplex PCR; TCRdb has only the in-frame clones, and not every one. In the table there are around 130,000 clones, about nine tenths of which are singletons. The specimen comprised peripheral blood, sampled from a patient treated with radiotherapy plus ipilimumab. Receptors were obtained from a human donor with non-small cell lung cancer that progressed on radiotherapy plus ipilimumab. The CDR3 runs from the conserved cysteine through the conserved F or W. The D gene is left open where the match is weak. Size values are once, few and many counts, or a class for expanded clones, and some rows have none.

clone_size,d_call,j_call,v_call,cdr3_nt,cdr3_aa
.,.,TRBJ2-7,TRBV1,TGCACCAGCAGCCCGGGGGCGGAACAGACTAGCTCCTACGAGCAGTACTTC,CTSSPGAEQTSSYEQYF
.,.,TRBJ2-4,TRBV13,TGTGCCAGCAGCTTAGATCGGTTGGGCGGGAACGTCATTCAGTACTTC,CASSLDRLGGNVIQYF
.,.,TRBJ1-4,TRBV6-5,TGTGCCAGCAGTTACCAATCGACACTCCGAGGCGAAAAACTGTTTTTT,CASSYQSTLRGEKLFF
once,.,TRBJ2-7,TRBV11-2,TGTGCCAGCAGCCCCGGGATTTCCTACGAGCAGTACTTC,CASSPGISYEQYF
.,.,TRBJ2-7,TRBV7-9,TGTGCCAGCAGCTTAGTGGGGTATTACGAGCAGTACTTC,CASSLVGYYEQYF
.,TRBD2,TRBJ2-1,TRBV6-5,TGTGCCAGCAGTACCCCAGGAGCGGGAGTCGGTGAGCAGTTCTTC,CASSTPGAGVGEQFF
.,TRBD1,TRBJ2-6,TRBV27,TGTGCCAGCCGCGCGGATTCGACGGGACAGCTCTCTGGGGCCAACGTCCTGACTTTC,CASRADSTGQLSGANVLTF
.,.,TRBJ2-7,TRBV29-1,TGCAGCGTTGCGGGCGCGTCCTACGAGCAGTACTTC,CSVAGASYEQYF
few,TRBD1,TRBJ2-2,TRBV11-1,TGTGCCAGCAGCTTAAGACAGGGGACCGGGGAGCTGTTTTTT,CASSLRQGTGELFF
.,.,TRBJ2-7,TRBV10-3,TGTGCCATCAGTGATGGACTGCGGTACGAGCAGTACTTC,CAISDGLRYEQYF
.,.,TRBJ2-1,TRBV11-2,TGTGCCAGCAGCTTCGGACTGAGCTCCTACAATGAGCAGTTCTTC,CASSFGLSSYNEQFF
.,TRBD2,TRBJ2-1,TRBV7-8,TGTGCCAGCAGCTTAAGACTAGCCGGTGAGCAGTTCTTC,CASSLRLAGEQFF
.,.,TRBJ1-3,TRBV5-5,TGTGCCAGCAGCTTGGGTGGGATTTCCTCTGGAAACACCATATATTTT,CASSLGGISSGNTIYF
few,TRBD1,TRBJ1-4,TRBV19,TGTGCCAGTAGTATAATCAGGGGGCGTGAAAAACTGTTTTTT,CASSIIRGREKLFF
.,.,TRBJ1-5,TRBV5-1,TGCGCCAGCAGCTTGGACGGCTTCTTCAATCAGCCCCAGCATTTT,CASSLDGFFNQPQHF
.,TRBD1,TRBJ2-5,TRBV5-1,TGCGCCAGCAGCTTACAGGGGCAACTTTACGAGACCCAGTACTTC,CASSLQGQLYETQYF
.,.,TRBJ2-3,TRBV7-3,TGTGCCAGCAGCTTAATTTCCACAGATACGCAGTATTTT,CASSLISTDTQYF
.,TRBD2,TRBJ2-1,TRBV5-4,TGTGCCAGCAGCTTGGAGAGCGGGAGGACTTACAATGAGCAGTTCTTC,CASSLESGRTYNEQFF
.,.,TRBJ2-2,TRBV6-5,TGTGCCAGCAGTTATTCCGGGAGTGGCACCGGGGAGCTGTTTTTT,CASSYSGSGTGELFF
.,.,TRBJ2-7,TRBV2,TGTGCCAGCAGGAGCAAAATGGAGCAGTACTTC,CASRSKMEQYF
.,.,TRBJ1-4,TRBV7-2,TGTGCCAGCAGCTTAAGGCCGATGAATGAAAAACTGTTTTTT,CASSLRPMNEKLFF
.,TRBD2,TRBJ2-1,TRBV5-1,TGCGCCAGCAGTGTCCCGGGACTAGGAAACGACAATGAGCAGTTCTTC,CASSVPGLGNDNEQFF
once,TRBD1,TRBJ1-4,TRBV30,TGTGCCTGGAGGGGTAAGGGGGCGCAGAATGAAAAACTGTTTTTT,CAWRGKGAQNEKLFF
few,.,TRBJ2-7,TRBV4-1,TGCGCCAGCAGCCAGGATCCGGGACGGGACTACGAGCAGTACTTC,CASSQDPGRDYEQYF
.,.,TRBJ1-1,TRBV29-1,TGCAGCGTTGAGGGGGACGGGAACACTGAAGCTTTCTTT,CSVEGDGNTEAFF
.,.,TRBJ1-5,TRBV6-1,TGTGCCAGCAGTGAAAGGGGCAATCAGCCCCAGCATTTT,CASSERGNQPQHF
.,.,TRBJ2-3,TRBV18,TGTGCCAGCTCACCCCTCTCGGCAGATACGCAGTATTTT,CASSPLSADTQYF
.,TRBD2,TRBJ2-2,TRBV4-2,TGTGCCAGCAGCCAACCCACGGCTAGCGGGGACACCGGGGAGCTGTTTTTT,CASSQPTASGDTGELFF
once,TRBD1,TRBJ1-1,TRBV5-1,TGCGCCAGTAGGCAGGACAGGGTGGGGGGCACTGAAGCTTTCTTT,CASRQDRVGGTEAFF
.,TRBD2,TRBJ2-7,TRBV10-3,TGTGCCATCAGCGGGCGGGAGTACGAGCAGTACTTC,CAISGREYEQYF
many,TRBD2,TRBJ2-7,TRBV25-1,TGTGCCAGCAGTGTGACGGTGGGGACTAGCATCCACAACTACGAGCAGTACTTC,CASSVTVGTSIHNYEQYF
.,.,TRBJ1-5,TRBV19,TGTGCCAGTAGTACCCTCCACTGGGGCAATCAGCCCCAGCATTTT,CASSTLHWGNQPQHF
once,.,TRBJ2-4,TRBV5-1,TGCGCCAGCAGCTTGACCCCCACCGTCGGCAAAAACATTCAGTACTTC,CASSLTPTVGKNIQYF
.,.,TRBJ1-5,TRBV6-5,TGTGCCAGCGGCTCTACGGGGGGCCATCAGCCCCAGCATTTT,CASGSTGGHQPQHF
.,.,TRBJ2-7,TRBV18,TGTGCCAGCTCACCCGGTGCCAGGGGGGGACTTAGCTCCTACGAGCAGTACTTC,CASSPGARGGLSSYEQYF
.,TRBD2,TRBJ2-7,TRBV5-1,TGCGCCAGCAGCGGTAGCGGGAGTTCCTACGAGCAGTACTTC,CASSGSGSSYEQYF
.,.,TRBJ2-2,TRBV19,TGTGCCAGTACAGGGTTGAGCACCGGGGAGCTGTTTTTT,CASTGLSTGELFF
.,.,TRBJ1-3,TRBV5-1,TGCGCCAGCAGTCCCTCGGGAGTTGCTGGAAACACCATATATTTT,CASSPSGVAGNTIYF
.,.,TRBJ1-1,TRBV7-2,TGTGCCAGCAGCCGAGGTAAGGGGACTGAAGCTTTCTTT,CASSRGKGTEAFF
.,.,TRBJ2-1,TRBV5-1,TGCGCCAGCAGCTTGGGGGGTTTGGACAATGAGCAGTTCTTC,CASSLGGLDNEQFF
.,.,TRBJ1-3,TRBV5-1,TGCGCCAGCAGCCCCTCGTTGGGGGAGTCTGGAAACACCATATATTTT,CASSPSLGESGNTIYF
.,.,TRBJ2-7,TRBV4-1,TGCGCCAGCAGCCAAGTATTTCAGGGAGTTTACGAGCAGTACTTC,CASSQVFQGVYEQYF
.,.,TRBJ2-7,TRBV6-1,TGTGCCAGCAGTGAGGGTGGAATTGGATCCTACGAGCAGTACTTC,CASSEGGIGSYEQYF
.,TRBD2,TRBJ2-7,TRBV7-9,TGTGCCAGCAGCCCCGGTGTAGCGGGAAGGTACGAGCAGTACTTC,CASSPGVAGRYEQYF
.,TRBD1,TRBJ2-7,TRBV5-1,TGCGCCAGCAGCAGGGACAGGATCGAAGCCTACGAGCAGTACTTC,CASSRDRIEAYEQYF
once,TRBD2,TRBJ2-7,TRBV9,TGTGCCAGCAGCCCCAGACTAGCGGGAAACGAGCAGTACTTC,CASSPRLAGNEQYF
.,.,TRBJ2-1,TRBV5-4,TGTGCCAGCAGCGAAGACTGGGGGAACTACAATGAGCAGTTCTTC,CASSEDWGNYNEQFF
.,.,TRBJ1-3,TRBV6-1,TGTGCCAGCAGTGATACTGGAAACACCATATATTTT,CASSDTGNTIYF
.,.,TRBJ2-2,TRBV30,TGTGCCTGGAGTCCACCTCCCCTGACATTCACCGGGGAGCTGTTTTTT,CAWSPPPLTFTGELFF
.,.,TRBJ2-3,TRBV29-1,TGCAGCGCGCCAACTGGCTTTGATACGCAGTATTTT,CSAPTGFDTQYF
.,TRBD1,TRBJ1-2,TRBV15,TGTGCCACCAGCAGCCAACCGATCTCGACAGGGGCTAACTATGGCTACACCTTC,CATSSQPISTGANYGYTF
.,.,TRBJ2-1,TRBV25-1,TGTGCCAGCACAGAAGGTCTCTACAATGAGCAGTTCTTC,CASTEGLYNEQFF